This T cell receptor (beta chain) was sequenced in a study of PD-1 blockade in classical Hodgkin lymphoma. The CDR3 consists of 15 residues. Losses at the gene ends were 4 bases for V and 7 bases for J; bases not matched to a gene: 3. Germline values: CDR1 SGHAT, CDR2 FQNNGV. No patient escaped relapse after autologous stem cell transplantation, and brentuximab vedotin exposure varied. Here immunoSEQ multiplex PCR was the method, and the copy in TCRdb shows in-frame clones only, minus some. This sample carries 40,000 to 45,000 clones, approximately 80% of them seen once, and the ten largest clones take around 20%.

The sequenced sample was peripheral blood mononuclear cells (PBMCs), obtained at baseline. This TCR was recovered from a human donor with classical Hodgkin lymphoma. The J gene is TRBJ2-1, the V gene TRBV11-2; 14 bases are shared with TRBD2. CDR3 region: CASSSRTSGRNEQFF. The DNA for the CDR3 is TGTGCCAGCAGCTCTAGGACTAGCGGGAGGAATGAGCAGTTCTTC.